This TCR beta chain was captured in a study of blood T cell repertoires in COVID-19. Turning to the study itself: Acute and convalescent COVID-19 specimens originated in the United States, Italy and Spain. The analysed material was cDNA or gDNA that came from T cells, B-cell-depleted T cells, or PBMCs.

Germline CDR1 SGHTA, CDR2 FQGNSA. V was pared by 2 bases and J by 2 bases, with 7 bases between. The CDR3 runs to 13 residues. This clone was recorded once. Method: immunoSEQ multiplex PCR; TCRdb's copy keeps in-frame clones and lacks some. The sample lists under 150,000 clones, around 90% occurring once. One Seattle source followed patients from active infection through their disease course. The sequence was obtained from a man in his sixties with COVID-19, enrolled during active disease. Sequenced: peripheral blood. This sequence joins TRBV7-2 and TRBJ2-7; D remains ambiguous. CDR3 protein: CASSLFRTYEQYF. DNA of the CDR3: TGTGCCAGCAGCTTATTCAGAACCTACGAGCAGTACTTC.